This TCR beta chain originates from a study of T cell responses to AZD1222 COVID-19 vaccine. The V gene's germline CDR1 is PRHDT and CDR2 FYEKMQ (reference sequence). This CDR3 spans 13 amino acids. Trimming took off 0 bases at V and 11 bases at J, with 13 bases between the two ends. Libraries were prepared by immunoSEQ multiplex PCR; TCRdb keeps only in-frame clonotypes and omits some of them. The top ten hold roughly 25% of the sample, which has roughly 93,000 clones, 75% to 90% seen once. The sequencing here drew on peripheral blood, taken on day 0 of AZD1222 vaccination. The chain has TRBV13 and TRBJ1-1; D ambiguous. The receptor was derived from an adult in good health. CDR3 protein: CASSLGGSVQAFF. CDR3 in DNA: TGTGCCAGCAGCTTAGGGGGGAGCGTGCAGGCTTTCTTT.